These T cell receptor beta chains were read from a single sample in a study of T cell responses to AZD1222 COVID-19 vaccine. Repertoires were generated with immunoSEQ multiplex PCR, while TCRdb's copy carries only in-frame clones and drops some. This table holds 70,000 to 85,000 clones, roughly four fifths found once. Sequenced material: peripheral blood, taken 28 days after the second AZD1222 dose. Source of these receptors: an adult who received the AZD1222 COVID-19 vaccine. Each CDR3 is given with its conserved first and last residue. The D gene is left open where the match is weak. Size is omitted from some rows. Given values are once, few, many or a class for expanded clones.

size: .; V: TRBV7-3; J: TRBJ1-1; D: TRBD1; CDR3: CASTTGAANTEAFF; DNA: TGTGCCAGTACAACAGGGGCTGCCAACACTGAAGCTTTCTTT
size: .; V: TRBV5-1; J: TRBJ2-7; D: TRBD1; CDR3: CASSLGQGLSEEQYF; DNA: TGCGCCAGCAGCTTAGGACAGGGTTTGTCAGAGGAGCAGTACTTC
size: .; V: TRBV18; J: TRBJ1-2; D: .; CDR3: CASSPQSDYGYTF; DNA: TGTGCCAGCTCACCACAGTCAGACTATGGCTACACCTTC
size: .; V: TRBV9; J: TRBJ2-1; D: .; CDR3: CASSPTGVHNEQFF; DNA: TGTGCCAGCAGCCCTACTGGGGTCCACAATGAGCAGTTCTTC
size: .; V: TRBV5-1; J: TRBJ2-7; D: TRBD1; CDR3: CASSLAAGQGPEQYF; DNA: TGCGCCAGCAGCTTGGCGGCGGGACAGGGCCCCGAGCAGTACTTC
size: once; V: TRBV4-3; J: TRBJ2-3; D: .; CDR3: CASSQAPTRGSTTDTQYF; DNA: TGCGCCAGCAGCCAAGCCCCAACGAGGGGAAGCACCACAGATACGCAGTATTTT
size: .; V: TRBV28; J: TRBJ1-4; D: TRBD1; CDR3: CASSFPGTDNEKLFF; DNA: TGTGCCAGCAGTTTCCCCGGGACAGATAATGAAAAACTGTTTTTT
size: .; V: TRBV3-1/TRBV3-2; J: TRBJ2-7; D: TRBD1; CDR3: CASSPFRLTGGYEQYF; DNA: TGTGCCAGCAGCCCCTTCCGCTTGACAGGGGGCTACGAGCAGTACTTC
size: .; V: TRBV15; J: TRBJ1-1; D: TRBD1; CDR3: CATNPDRGTEAFF; DNA: TGTGCCACCAACCCGGACAGGGGCACTGAAGCTTTCTTT
size: once; V: TRBV6-2/TRBV6-3; J: TRBJ2-2; D: .; CDR3: CASSRGNTGELFF; DNA: TGTGCCAGCAGCCGCGGGAACACCGGGGAGCTGTTTTTT
size: .; V: TRBV27; J: TRBJ2-1; D: .; CDR3: CASSRDRGEQFF; DNA: TGTGCCAGCAGCCGGGATCGGGGTGAGCAGTTCTTC
size: .; V: TRBV28; J: TRBJ2-1; D: TRBD2; CDR3: CASIEAGDYNEQFF; DNA: TGTGCCAGCATAGAAGCGGGGGACTACAATGAGCAGTTCTTC
size: few; V: TRBV30; J: TRBJ2-7; D: TRBD1; CDR3: CAWKPWDSEQYF; DNA: TGTGCCTGGAAACCATGGGACAGCGAGCAGTACTTC
size: .; V: TRBV4-3; J: TRBJ2-2; D: TRBD2; CDR3: CASSQGRGGLLYTGELFF; DNA: TGCGCCAGCAGCCAAGGACGGGGGGGCCTCCTTTACACCGGGGAGCTGTTTTTT
size: .; V: TRBV6-4; J: TRBJ1-1; D: .; CDR3: CASSVDRGDTEAFF; DNA: TGTGCCAGCAGTGTGGACCGTGGCGACACTGAAGCTTTCTTT
size: .; V: TRBV28; J: TRBJ2-3; D: .; CDR3: CASSRLPTQYF; DNA: TGTGCCAGCAGCCGACTCCCCACGCAGTATTTT
size: .; V: TRBV5-8; J: TRBJ1-5; D: .; CDR3: CASSFSGAGNQPQHF; DNA: TGTGCCAGCAGCTTTTCAGGGGCAGGGAATCAGCCCCAGCATTTT
size: .; V: TRBV29-1; J: TRBJ1-5; D: .; CDR3: CSVGGGSNQPQHF; DNA: TGCAGCGTGGGAGGCGGTAGCAATCAGCCCCAGCATTTT
size: .; V: TRBV2; J: TRBJ1-5; D: TRBD1; CDR3: CASSGRTGGSNQPQHF; DNA: TGTGCCAGCAGTGGCAGGACAGGGGGCAGCAATCAGCCCCAGCATTTT
size: .; V: TRBV5-4; J: TRBJ2-2; D: .; CDR3: CASSLGGRGNTGELFF; DNA: TGTGCCAGCAGCTTGGGGGGCAGGGGGAACACCGGGGAGCTGTTTTTT
size: few; V: TRBV7-9; J: TRBJ1-6; D: .; CDR3: CASSFLQTSGSPLHF; DNA: TGTGCCAGCAGCTTCTTACAGACTTCGGGTTCACCCCTCCACTTT
size: .; V: TRBV7-2; J: TRBJ1-5; D: .; CDR3: CASSLVQGPNSPQHF; DNA: TGTGCCAGCAGCTTAGTGCAGGGCCCCAATTCGCCCCAGCATTTT
size: .; V: TRBV19; J: TRBJ1-2; D: TRBD1; CDR3: CASSPTGAVYGYTF; DNA: TGTGCCAGTAGTCCGACAGGGGCGGTCTATGGCTACACCTTC
size: once; V: TRBV7-2; J: TRBJ1-4; D: .; CDR3: CASSLVGATNEKLFF; DNA: TGTGCCAGCAGCTTAGTAGGGGCAACTAATGAAAAACTGTTTTTT
size: .; V: TRBV15; J: TRBJ2-7; D: .; CDR3: CATSRDHSYEQYF; DNA: TGTGCCACCAGCAGAGATCATAGCTACGAGCAGTACTTC
size: .; V: TRBV19; J: TRBJ1-4; D: .; CDR3: CASSTRTRNEKLFF; DNA: TGTGCCAGTAGTACTAGGACCCGAAATGAAAAACTGTTTTTT
size: .; V: TRBV19; J: TRBJ2-2; D: TRBD1; CDR3: CASSTSPGQGYTGELFF; DNA: TGTGCCAGTAGCACTTCTCCGGGACAGGGGTACACCGGGGAGCTGTTTTTT
size: .; V: TRBV3-1/TRBV3-2; J: TRBJ2-5; D: .; CDR3: CASSQGREETQYF; DNA: TGTGCCAGCAGCCAAGGCAGGGAAGAGACCCAGTACTTC
size: .; V: TRBV27; J: TRBJ2-1; D: .; CDR3: CASSRTWSGDNEQFF; DNA: TGTGCCAGCAGTCGAACGTGGTCTGGGGACAATGAGCAGTTCTTC
size: .; V: TRBV5-6; J: TRBJ2-1; D: .; CDR3: CASSGAVNEQFF; DNA: TGTGCCAGCTCGGGGGCGGTCAATGAGCAGTTCTTC
size: .; V: TRBV10-3; J: TRBJ2-7; D: .; CDR3: CAITDGVASSRAYEQYF; DNA: TGTGCCATCACCGATGGGGTAGCTAGCAGCCGTGCCTACGAGCAGTACTTC
size: once; V: TRBV7-2; J: TRBJ2-3; D: TRBD2; CDR3: CASSPLAGVQIGTDTQYF; DNA: TGTGCCAGCAGCCCTTTGGCGGGAGTCCAAATCGGCACAGATACGCAGTATTTT
size: once; V: TRBV28; J: TRBJ2-7; D: .; CDR3: CASSLLSRGRSYEQYF; DNA: TGTGCCAGCAGTTTACTGAGCAGGGGACGATCCTACGAGCAGTACTTC